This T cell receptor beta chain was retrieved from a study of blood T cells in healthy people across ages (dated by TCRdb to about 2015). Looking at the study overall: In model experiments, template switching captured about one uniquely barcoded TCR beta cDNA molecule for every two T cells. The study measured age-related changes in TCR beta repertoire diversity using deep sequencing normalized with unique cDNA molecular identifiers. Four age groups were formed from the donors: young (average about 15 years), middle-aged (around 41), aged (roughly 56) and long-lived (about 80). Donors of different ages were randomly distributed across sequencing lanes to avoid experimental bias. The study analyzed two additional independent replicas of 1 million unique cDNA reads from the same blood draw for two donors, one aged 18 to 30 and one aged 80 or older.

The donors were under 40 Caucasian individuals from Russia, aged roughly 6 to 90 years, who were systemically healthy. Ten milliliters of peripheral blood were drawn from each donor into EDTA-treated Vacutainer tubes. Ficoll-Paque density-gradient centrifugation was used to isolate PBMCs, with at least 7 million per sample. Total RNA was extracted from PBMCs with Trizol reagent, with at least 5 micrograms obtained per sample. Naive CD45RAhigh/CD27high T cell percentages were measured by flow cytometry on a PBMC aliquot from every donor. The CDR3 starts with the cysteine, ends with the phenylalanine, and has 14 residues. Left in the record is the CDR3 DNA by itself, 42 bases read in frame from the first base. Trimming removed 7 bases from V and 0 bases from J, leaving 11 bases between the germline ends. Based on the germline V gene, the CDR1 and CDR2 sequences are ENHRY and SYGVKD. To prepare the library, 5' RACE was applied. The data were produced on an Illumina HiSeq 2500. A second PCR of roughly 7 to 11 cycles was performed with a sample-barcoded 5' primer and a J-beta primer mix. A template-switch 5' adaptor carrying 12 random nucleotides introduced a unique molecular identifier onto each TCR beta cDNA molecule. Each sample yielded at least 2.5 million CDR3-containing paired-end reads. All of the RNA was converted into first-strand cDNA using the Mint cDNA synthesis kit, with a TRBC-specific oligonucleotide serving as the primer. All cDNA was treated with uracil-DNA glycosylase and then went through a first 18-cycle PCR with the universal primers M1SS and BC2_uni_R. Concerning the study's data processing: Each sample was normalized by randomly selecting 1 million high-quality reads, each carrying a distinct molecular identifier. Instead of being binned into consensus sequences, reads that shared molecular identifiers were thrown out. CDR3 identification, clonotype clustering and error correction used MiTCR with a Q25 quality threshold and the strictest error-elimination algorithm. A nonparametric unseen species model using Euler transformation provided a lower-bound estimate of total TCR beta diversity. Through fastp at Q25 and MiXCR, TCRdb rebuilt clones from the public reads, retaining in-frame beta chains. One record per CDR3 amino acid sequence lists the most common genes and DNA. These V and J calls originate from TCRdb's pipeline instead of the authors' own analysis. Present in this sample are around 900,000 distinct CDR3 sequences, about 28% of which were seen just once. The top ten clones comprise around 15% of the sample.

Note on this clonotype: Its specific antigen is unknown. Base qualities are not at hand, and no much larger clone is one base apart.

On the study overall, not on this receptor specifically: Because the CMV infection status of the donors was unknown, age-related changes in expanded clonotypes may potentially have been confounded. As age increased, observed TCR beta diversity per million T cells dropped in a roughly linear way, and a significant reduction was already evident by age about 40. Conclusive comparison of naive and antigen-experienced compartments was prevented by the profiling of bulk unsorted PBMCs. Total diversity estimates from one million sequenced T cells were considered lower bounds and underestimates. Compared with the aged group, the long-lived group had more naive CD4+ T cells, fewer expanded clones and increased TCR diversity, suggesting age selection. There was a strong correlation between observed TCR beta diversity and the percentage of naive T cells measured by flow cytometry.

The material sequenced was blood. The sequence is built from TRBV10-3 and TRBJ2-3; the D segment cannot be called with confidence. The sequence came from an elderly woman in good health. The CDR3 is CAIMSSASTDTQYF. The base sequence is TGTGCCATCATGTCTTCGGCTAGCACAGATACGCAGTATTTT.